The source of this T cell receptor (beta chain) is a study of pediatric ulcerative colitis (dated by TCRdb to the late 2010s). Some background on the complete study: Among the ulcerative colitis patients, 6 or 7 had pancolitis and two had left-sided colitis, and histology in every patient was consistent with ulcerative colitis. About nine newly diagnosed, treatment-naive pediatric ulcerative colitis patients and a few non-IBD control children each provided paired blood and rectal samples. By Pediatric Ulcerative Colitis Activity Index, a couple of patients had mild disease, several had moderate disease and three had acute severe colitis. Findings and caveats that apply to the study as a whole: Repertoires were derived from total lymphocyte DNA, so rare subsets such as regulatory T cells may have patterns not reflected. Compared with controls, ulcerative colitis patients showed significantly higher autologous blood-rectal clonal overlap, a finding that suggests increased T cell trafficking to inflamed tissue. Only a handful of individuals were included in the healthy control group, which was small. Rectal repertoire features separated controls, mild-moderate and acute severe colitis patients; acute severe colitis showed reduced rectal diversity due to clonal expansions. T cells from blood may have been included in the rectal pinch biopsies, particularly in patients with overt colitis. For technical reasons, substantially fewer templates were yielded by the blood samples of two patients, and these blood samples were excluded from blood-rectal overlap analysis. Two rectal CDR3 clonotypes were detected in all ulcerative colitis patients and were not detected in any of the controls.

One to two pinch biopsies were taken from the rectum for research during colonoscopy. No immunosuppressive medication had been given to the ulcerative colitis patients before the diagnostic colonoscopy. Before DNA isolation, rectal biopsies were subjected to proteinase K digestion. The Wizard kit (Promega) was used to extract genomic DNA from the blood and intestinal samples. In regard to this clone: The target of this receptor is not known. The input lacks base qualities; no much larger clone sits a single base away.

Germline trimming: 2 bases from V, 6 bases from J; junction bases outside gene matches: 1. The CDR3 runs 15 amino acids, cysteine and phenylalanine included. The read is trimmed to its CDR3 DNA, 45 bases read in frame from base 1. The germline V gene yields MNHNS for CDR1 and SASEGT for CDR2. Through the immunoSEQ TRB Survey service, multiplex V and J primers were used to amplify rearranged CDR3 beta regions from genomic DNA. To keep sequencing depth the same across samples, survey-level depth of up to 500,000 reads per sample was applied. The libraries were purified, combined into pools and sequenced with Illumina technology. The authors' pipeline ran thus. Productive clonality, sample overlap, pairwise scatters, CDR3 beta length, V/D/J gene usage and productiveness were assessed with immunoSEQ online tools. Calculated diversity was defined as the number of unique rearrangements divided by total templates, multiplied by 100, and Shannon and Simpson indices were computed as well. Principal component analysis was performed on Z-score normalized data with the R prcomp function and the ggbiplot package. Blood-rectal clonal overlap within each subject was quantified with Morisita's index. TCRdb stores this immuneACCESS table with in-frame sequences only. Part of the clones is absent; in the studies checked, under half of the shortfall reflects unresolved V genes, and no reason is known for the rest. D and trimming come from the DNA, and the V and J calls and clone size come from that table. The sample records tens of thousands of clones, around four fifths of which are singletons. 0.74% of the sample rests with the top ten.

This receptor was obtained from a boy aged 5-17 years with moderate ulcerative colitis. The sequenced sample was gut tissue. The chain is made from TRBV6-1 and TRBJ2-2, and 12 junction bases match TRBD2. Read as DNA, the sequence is TGTGCCAGCAGTGAACTAGCGGGAGGGCCCGGGGAGCTGTTTTTT. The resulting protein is CASSELAGGPGELFF.